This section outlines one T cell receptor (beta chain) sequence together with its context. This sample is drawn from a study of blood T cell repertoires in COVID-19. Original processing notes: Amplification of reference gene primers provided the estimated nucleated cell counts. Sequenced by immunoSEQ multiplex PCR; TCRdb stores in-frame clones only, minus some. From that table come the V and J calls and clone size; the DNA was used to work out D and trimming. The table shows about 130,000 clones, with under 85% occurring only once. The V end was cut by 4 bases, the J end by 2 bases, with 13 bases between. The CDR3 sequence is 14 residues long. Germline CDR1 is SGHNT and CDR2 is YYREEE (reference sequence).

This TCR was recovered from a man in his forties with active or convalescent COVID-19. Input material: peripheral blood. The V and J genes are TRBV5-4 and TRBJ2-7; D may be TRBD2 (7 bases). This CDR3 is CASSPRGGPYEQYF. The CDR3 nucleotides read TGTGCCAGCAGCCCGAGGGGGGGCCCCTACGAGCAGTACTTC.